This TCR beta chain was obtained from a study of regulatory T cells in long-lasting Graves disease. Overall study: Treatment with antithyroid drugs for over 5 years, together with positive TSH receptor antibodies, meant persistent Graves' disease. Notes on the study in general: Sample size was small, which may have lowered accuracy. When disease was persistent, TRBV28, TRBJ1-2 and TRBJ2-5 were the favored segments.

Germline CDR1 and CDR2: SGDLS and YYNGEE. The V gene lost 4 bases and the J gene lost 4 bases, with 14 bases spanning the gap. There are 15 residues in the CDR3. The time point: persistent/refractory GD, antithyroid drugs over 5 years with positive TRAb. The authors made the TCR library using RNA they extracted from PBMCs. Construction of TCR beta libraries relied on iRepertoire HTBI primers and on Arm-PCR targeting CDR3 regions. MiXCR, applied by TCRdb to the multiplex PCR reads, yields one record per CDR3 protein. The sample lists hundreds of thousands of distinct CDR3 sequences, 20% to 25% occurring once. Of note for this clonotype: Its antigen is currently unknown. A much larger clone is a single base away; this may be a read error.

The sequencing used peripheral blood mononuclear cells (PBMCs), collected when the disease was refractory, from a patient treated with antithyroid drugs. This receptor was taken from a female donor with Graves disease. The chain is built from TRBV9 and TRBJ1-4, with D unclear. The CDR3 DNA reads as TGTGCCAGCAGCAACGAACAGTGGTTTAATGAAAAACTGTTTTTT. Protein: CASSNEQWFNEKLFF.